These 22 T cell receptor beta chains came from one sample sequenced in a study of blood T cell repertoires in COVID-19. Method: immunoSEQ multiplex PCR; TCRdb's copy keeps in-frame clones and lacks some. The sample consists of some 40,000 clones, approximately 86% of them appearing once. Sequenced sample: peripheral blood. The receptors stem from a man aged 35-49 years with active COVID-19.

This clone occurred a few times. The genes are TRBV12-1 and TRBJ1-5. TRBV12-1 counts as a pseudogene. The CDR3 has 16 amino acids. CDR3: CASSPDPGREDQPQHF. For the CDR3, the DNA is TGTGCCAGCAGCCCGGACCCTGGACGGGAAGATCAGCCCCAGCATTTT.

CDR3 DNA sequence: TGTGCCAGTAGTGCCCAAGCGGGAGCGCGCGAGCAGTACTTC. Protein product: CASSAQAGAREQYF. The chain combines TRBV19 with TRBJ2-7, with 8 bases fitting TRBD2. This CDR3 comprises 14 residues. After removal of 5 bases from V and 6 bases from J, the junction contained 9 bases not matched to a gene. Germline values: CDR1 LNHDA, CDR2 SQIVND (reference sequence).

V usage is TRBV30 and J usage is TRBJ2-7; TRBD2 is a possible D gene (6 bases). CDR1 is GTSNPN and CDR2 is SVGIG in the germline V gene (reference sequence). The germline V and J ends were trimmed by 0 bases and 7 bases, with 7 bases remaining between them. This CDR3 comprises 11 residues. CDR3 DNA: TGTGCCTGGAGTGTAGGAGGGGAGCAGTACTTC. As protein: CAWSVGGEQYF.

The chain combines TRBV18 with TRBJ2-7, with TRBD2 identical over 7 bases. The germline V gene has CDR1 KGHSH and CDR2 LQKENI. The CDR3 runs to 16 residues. V was pared by 8 bases and J by 4 bases, with 17 bases of the junction left unmatched. This CDR3 is CASEPYVREGVYEQYF. DNA for the CDR3: TGTGCCAGCGAGCCTTACGTGAGGGAGGGTGTGTACGAGCAGTACTTC.

V gene TRBV5-6 combines with J gene TRBJ1-2, with D hard to call. The CDR3 spans 13 residues. Trimming cost V 0 bases and J 4 bases, with 7 bases left between them. Germline V gene sequence: CDR1 SGHDT, CDR2 YYEEEE. The CDR3 DNA reads as TGTGCCAGCAGCTTGGGGCAGGTCTATGGCTACACCTTC. This sequence encodes CASSLGQVYGYTF.

The rearrangement joins TRBV7-3 to TRBJ2-1; D is possibly TRBD1 (5 bases). Germline lookup yields CDR1 SGHTA and CDR2 FQGTGA. Trimming removed 5 bases at V and 3 bases at J, with 14 bases between. CDR3 length equals 15 residues. CDR3 bases: TGTGCCAGCAGCCCCCAGGGAAGCCGCTACAATGAGCAGTTCTTC. Protein sequence: CASSPQGSRYNEQFF.

This clone is a singleton in its sample. This chain links TRBV27 with TRBJ1-2; D uncertain. Germline V lookup: CDR1 MNHEY, CDR2 SMNVEV (reference sequence). V dropped 4 bases and J dropped 4 bases, with 19 bases sitting between them. There are 16 residues in the CDR3. The CDR3 here is CASSSRTGPGSYGYTF. The CDR3, as DNA: TGTGCCAGCAGTTCTCGGACCGGGCCGGGAAGCTATGGCTACACCTTC.

V gene TRBV19 combines with J gene TRBJ1-1; 7 nucleotides agree with TRBD1. The germline CDR1 and CDR2 sequences are LNHDA and SQIVND (reference sequence). The J segment lost 1 base and the V segment lost 4 bases, leaving 6 bases of the junction unmatched. CDR3 length equals 15 residues. In DNA, the CDR3 is TGTGCCAGTAGTACTCGGACAGGTGGGAACACTGAAGCTTTCTTT. Translating gives CASSTRTGGNTEAFF.

The V gene is TRBV9, the J gene TRBJ1-4; TRBD1 matches 11 bases. Germline V lookup: CDR1 SGDLS, CDR2 YYNGEE. The CDR3 is made up of 16 amino acids. The ends lost 3 bases at V and 6 bases at J; junction bases unmatched: 7. The DNA of the CDR3 is TGTGCCAGCAGCGAGCGGACAGGGGGCCAGGATGAAAAACTGTTTTTT. This sequence encodes CASSERTGGQDEKLFF. The variable domain in full, with the rest retrieved from reference TRBV9 and TRBJ1-4, is DSGVTQTPKHLITATGQRVTLRCSPRSGDLSVYWYQQSLDQGLQFLIQYYNGEERAKGNILERFSAQQFPDLHSELNLSSLELGDSALYFCASSERTGGQDEKLFFGSGTQLSVL.

This chain joins TRBV5-6 and TRBJ1-2; TRBD1 agrees at 9 bases. Trimming cost V 4 bases and J 7 bases; bases outside gene matches: 11. The V gene's germline CDR1 is SGHDT and CDR2 YYEEEE. CDR3 length: 15 amino acids. CDR3 bases: TGTGCCAGCAGCCTAACGGGACAGGGAGGGATTGGCTACACCTTC. This sequence encodes CASSLTGQGGIGYTF. Using reference TRBV5-6 and TRBJ1-2 for the parts outside the CDR3, the full variable domain is DAGVTQSPTHLIKTRGQQVTLRCSPKSGHDTVSWYQQALGQGPQFIFQYYEEEERQRGNFPDRFSGHQFPNYSSELNVNALLLGDSALYLCASSLTGQGGIGYTFGSGTRLTVV.

The chain is built from TRBV7-2 and TRBJ2-7; D is possibly TRBD2 (5 bases). The germline gives CDR1 SGHTA, CDR2 FQGNSA. The CDR3 is 14 residues long. V gave up 5 bases and J gave up 1 base, with 12 bases separating them. Here the CDR3 reads CASSPLGLSYEQYF. DNA of the CDR3: TGTGCCAGCAGCCCACTAGGCCTGTCCTACGAGCAGTACTTC.

The chain uses TRBV6-5 and TRBJ2-6, with TRBD2 as a possible D gene (5 bases). The CDR3 has 15 amino acids. Looked up from germline, CDR1 is MNHEY and CDR2 is SVGAGI. The V gene lost 8 bases and the J gene lost 3 bases, with 14 bases spanning the gap. In DNA, the CDR3 is TGTGCCAGCGTAAACCTAGCTGATGGGGCCAACGTCCTGACTTTC. Residues: CASVNLADGANVLTF.

Remarks on this clone: Germline and junction disagree at one end, which may indicate a read error. This chain uses TRBV20-1 with TRBJ2-1, with D perhaps matching TRBD2 (5 bases). Germline V gene data show CDR1 as DFQATT and CDR2 as SNEGSKA (reference sequence). This CDR3 comprises 10 residues. For the CDR3, the DNA is TGCAGTGCTAACGGGTGGGAGAGACTCTTC. Protein sequence: CSANGWERLF.

The rearrangement links TRBV20-1 to TRBJ1-6; tentative D call: TRBD1 (6 bases). The CDR3 sequence is 11 residues long. V shed 8 bases and J shed 7 bases, with 9 bases lying between them. Looked up from germline, CDR1 is DFQATT and CDR2 is SNEGSKA (reference sequence). CDR3 bases: TGCAGTTCAACAGGGAATTCACCCCTCCACTTT. This translates into CSSTGNSPLHF.

This chain uses TRBV24-1 with TRBJ1-4; D is possibly TRBD1 (6 bases). The CDR3 has 13 residues. Germline assignment: CDR1 KGHDR and CDR2 SFDVKD. V lost 4 bases and J 8 bases, leaving 10 bases between the germline ends. The CDR3 DNA follows: TGTGCCACCAGTGAGGGGGCAGGGGAAAAACTGTTTTTT. Translation: CATSEGAGEKLFF.

V gene TRBV2 combines with J gene TRBJ2-7, with a possible D match to TRBD1 (5 bases). CDR1 is SNHLY and CDR2 is FYNNEI in the germline V gene. The CDR3 extends over 14 amino acids. V lost 5 bases and J 1 base, leaving 12 bases between the germline ends. CDR3: CASSWRQTSYEQYF. In DNA form, the CDR3 reads TGTGCCAGCAGTTGGCGACAGACTTCCTACGAGCAGTACTTC.

The DNA of the CDR3 is TGTGCCAGCAGCTTAGGAGGACAGGGAGCAAACTATGGCTACACCTTC. Translated, it gives CASSLGGQGANYGYTF. The chain joins TRBV5-4 to TRBJ1-2; 8 nucleotides line up with TRBD1. V shed 2 bases and J 2 bases; nucleotides not matched to a gene: 8. CDR1 is SGHNT and CDR2 is YYREEE in the germline V gene (reference sequence). This CDR3 has 16 amino acids.

This clone is medium-sized within its sample. The rearrangement joins TRBV30 to TRBJ2-7; 8 nucleotides match TRBD2. Germline values: CDR1 GTSNPN, CDR2 SVGIG (reference sequence). The CDR3 contains 14 residues. V trimming: 6 bases; J trimming: 2 bases; junction bases outside the gene matches: 9. This chain's CDR3 is CACLPTSAAYEQYF. The CDR3 DNA is TGTGCCTGCCTCCCGACTAGCGCAGCCTACGAGCAGTACTTC.

This chain joins TRBV28 and TRBJ1-5; a weak D match, TRBD1 (5 bases). The CDR3 consists of 14 residues. The germline gives CDR1 MDHEN, CDR2 SYDVKM. Deletions cut 5 bases from V and 3 bases from J, with 11 bases between. The CDR3 bases are TGTGCCAGCAGTCCAGGGCCTCACAATCAGCCCCAGCATTTT. The encoded protein is CASSPGPHNQPQHF.

V gene TRBV4-1 combines with J gene TRBJ2-1; perhaps TRBD1 as D (5 bases). Trimming took 4 bases from V and 7 from J, leaving 29 bases between them. Per the germline V gene, CDR1 is MGHRA and CDR2 is YSYEKL. The CDR3 is made up of 19 amino acids. The CDR3 DNA follows: TGCGCCAGCAGCCCAAGTTGGAAGGTGGGGCCCGCCTATGTTAATGAGCAGTTCTTC. Its protein product is CASSPSWKVGPAYVNEQFF.

The chain employs TRBV5-4 and TRBJ1-2; TRBD1 matches 7 bases. Germline V gives CDR1 SGHNT, CDR2 YYREEE (reference sequence). V was clipped by 2 bases and J by 3 bases; unmatched bases: 4. The CDR3 spans 14 residues. Here the CDR3 reads CASSFSGGDYGYTF. The DNA of the CDR3 is TGTGCCAGCAGCTTTTCAGGGGGTGACTATGGCTACACCTTC.

The chain combines TRBV14 with TRBJ1-4; D not resolved. The CDR3 sequence is 15 residues long. V lost 3 bases, J lost 4 bases, and 12 bases lay in between. Germline V gene sequence: CDR1 SGHDN, CDR2 FVKESK. This chain's CDR3 is CASSHLGAGNEKLFF. CDR3 sequence (DNA): TGTGCCAGCAGCCACCTCGGCGCGGGTAATGAAAAACTGTTTTTT.